This is a list of T cell receptor beta chains from one sample in a study of blood T cell repertoires in COVID-19. Some clones are missing from TCRdb's copy, which holds only in-frame ones; the method was immunoSEQ multiplex PCR. The data show approximately 290,000 clones, around 85% seen once. The sample taken for sequencing was PBMCs or T cells enriched from blood (not recorded which). The receptors shown here come from a young woman who had recovered from COVID-19. Both conserved end residues are part of each CDR3. Fields, in order: V gene, D gene, J gene, clone size, CDR3 protein, CDR3 DNA. D genes are given only for firm matches. Expanded clones get a size class; other rows say once, few or many, or leave the size out.

>TRBV21-1|-|TRBJ2-7|-
CASIFGQVYEQYF
TGTGCCAGCATCTTTGGACAGGTCTACGAGCAGTACTTC
>TRBV5-4|-|TRBJ2-3|-
CASSHLGLSSGDTQYF
TGTGCCAGCAGCCACCTTGGACTGTCATCCGGGGATACGCAGTATTTT
>TRBV7-6|TRBD2|TRBJ2-1|-
CASSLMGGGEQFF
TGTGCCAGCAGCTTAATGGGCGGGGGGGAACAGTTCTTC
>TRBV5-4|-|TRBJ2-7|-
CASSPGQNSYEQYF
TGTGCCAGCAGCCCCGGACAGAACTCCTACGAGCAGTACTTC
>TRBV29-1|TRBD2|TRBJ2-1|-
CSVEGRLASSYEQFF
TGCAGCGTTGAAGGCCGACTAGCTAGTAGCTATGAGCAGTTCTTC
>TRBV5-6|-|TRBJ1-3|-
CASSRQGSSGNTIYF
TGTGCCAGCAGCCGCCAGGGGTCCTCTGGAAACACCATATATTTT
>TRBV7-9|-|TRBJ2-1|-
CASRYAGYEQFF
TGTGCCAGCAGGTATGCCGGGTATGAGCAGTTCTTC
>TRBV28|TRBD1|TRBJ2-5|once
CASSEGAQETQYF
TGTGCCAGCAGTGAGGGGGCCCAAGAGACCCAGTACTTC
>TRBV28|TRBD2|TRBJ2-3|once
CASSTASGSPDTQYF
TGTGCCAGCAGCACCGCTAGCGGGAGCCCAGATACGCAGTATTTT
>TRBV6-5|-|TRBJ1-5|-
CASRRGGNQPQHF
TGTGCCAGCAGGCGGGGTGGCAATCAGCCCCAGCATTTT
>TRBV6-5|TRBD2|TRBJ2-7|-
CASSYSVWGGDEQYF
TGTGCCAGCAGTTACTCCGTGTGGGGAGGGGACGAGCAGTACTTC
>TRBV2|-|TRBJ1-6|-
CASRSIPRRGNSPLHF
TGTGCCAGCAGGAGTATCCCCCGCAGGGGTAATTCACCCCTCCACTTT
>TRBV28|-|TRBJ2-6|-
CASRGEGANVLTF
TGTGCCAGCAGGGGCGAAGGGGCCAACGTCCTGACTTTC
>TRBV3-1/TRBV3-2|TRBD2|TRBJ2-7|-
CASSHGTSGKSYEQYF
TGTGCCAGCAGCCACGGGACTAGCGGGAAGTCCTACGAGCAGTACTTC
>TRBV5-6|-|TRBJ1-1|once
CASSWVPTENTEAFF
TGTGCCAGCAGCTGGGTACCGACTGAGAACACTGAAGCTTTCTTT
>TRBV5-1|TRBD1|TRBJ2-4|-
CASSPGQGDKNIQYF
TGCGCCAGCAGTCCGGGACAGGGTGACAAAAACATTCAGTACTTC
>TRBV18|TRBD2|TRBJ2-1|-
CASSPPIGTRHNEQFF
TGTGCCAGCTCACCACCGATAGGGACTAGACACAATGAGCAGTTCTTC